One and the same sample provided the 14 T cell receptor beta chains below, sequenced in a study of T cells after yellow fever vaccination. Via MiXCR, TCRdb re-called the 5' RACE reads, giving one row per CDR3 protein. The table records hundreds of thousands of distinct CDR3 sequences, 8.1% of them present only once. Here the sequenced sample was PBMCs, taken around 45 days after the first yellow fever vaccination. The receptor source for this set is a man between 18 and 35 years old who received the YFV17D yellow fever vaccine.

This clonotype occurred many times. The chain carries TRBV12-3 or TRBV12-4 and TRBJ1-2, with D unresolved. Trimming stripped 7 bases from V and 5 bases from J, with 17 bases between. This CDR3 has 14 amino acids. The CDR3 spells CASTPRGPLYGYTF. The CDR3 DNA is TGTGCCAGCACCCCGAGAGGCCCACTTTATGGCTACACCTTC.

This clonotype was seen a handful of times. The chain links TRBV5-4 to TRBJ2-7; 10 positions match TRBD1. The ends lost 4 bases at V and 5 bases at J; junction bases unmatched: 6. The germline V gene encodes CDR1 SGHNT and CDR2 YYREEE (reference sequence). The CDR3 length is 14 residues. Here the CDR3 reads CASSAGQGNHEQYF. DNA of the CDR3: TGTGCCAGCAGCGCGGGACAGGGGAACCACGAGCAGTACTTC.

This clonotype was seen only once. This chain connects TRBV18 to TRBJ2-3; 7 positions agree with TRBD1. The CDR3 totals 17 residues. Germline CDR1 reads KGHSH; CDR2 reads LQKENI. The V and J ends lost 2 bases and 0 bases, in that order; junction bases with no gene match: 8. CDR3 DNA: TGTGCCAGCTCACCATCGAGACAGGGCAGGAGCACAGATACGCAGTATTTT. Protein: CASSPSRQGRSTDTQYF. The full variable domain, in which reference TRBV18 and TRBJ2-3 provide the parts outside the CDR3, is NAGVMQNPRHLVRRRGQEARLRCSPMKGHSHVYWYRQLPEEGLKFMVYLQKENIIDESGMPKERFSAEFPKEGPSILRIQQVVRGDSAAYFCASSPSRQGRSTDTQYFGPGTRLTVL.

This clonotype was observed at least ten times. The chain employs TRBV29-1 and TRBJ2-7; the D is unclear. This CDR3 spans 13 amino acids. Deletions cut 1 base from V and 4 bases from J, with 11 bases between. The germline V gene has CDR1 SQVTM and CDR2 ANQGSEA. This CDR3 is CSVEGAARYEQYF. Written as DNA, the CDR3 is TGCAGCGTTGAAGGTGCGGCCCGATACGAGCAGTACTTC.

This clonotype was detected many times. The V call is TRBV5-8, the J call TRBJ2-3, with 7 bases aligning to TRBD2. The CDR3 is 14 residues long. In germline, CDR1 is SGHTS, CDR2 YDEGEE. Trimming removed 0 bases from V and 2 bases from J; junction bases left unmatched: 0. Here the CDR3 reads CASSLGDYTDTQYF. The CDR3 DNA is TGTGCCAGCAGCTTGGGGGACTACACAGATACGCAGTATTTT.

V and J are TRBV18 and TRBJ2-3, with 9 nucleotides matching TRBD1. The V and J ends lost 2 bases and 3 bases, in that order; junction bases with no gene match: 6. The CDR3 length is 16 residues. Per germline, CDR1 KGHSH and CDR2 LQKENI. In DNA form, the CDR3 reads TGTGCCAGCTCACCAATAACAGGGGGCCGTACAGATACGCAGTATTTT. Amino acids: CASSPITGGRTDTQYF.

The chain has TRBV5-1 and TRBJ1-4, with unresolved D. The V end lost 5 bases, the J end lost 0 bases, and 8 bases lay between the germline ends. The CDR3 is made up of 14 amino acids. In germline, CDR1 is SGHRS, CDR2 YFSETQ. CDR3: CASRADTTNEKLFF. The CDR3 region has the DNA TGCGCCAGCAGGGCCGATACAACTAATGAAAAACTGTTTTTT.

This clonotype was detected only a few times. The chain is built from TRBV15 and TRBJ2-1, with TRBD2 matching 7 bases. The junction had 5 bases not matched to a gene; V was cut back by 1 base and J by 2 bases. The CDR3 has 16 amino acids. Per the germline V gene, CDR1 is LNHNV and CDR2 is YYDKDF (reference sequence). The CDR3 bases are TGTGCCACCAGCAGAGTACAGCGGGGTGCCTACAATGAGCAGTTCTTC. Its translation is CATSRVQRGAYNEQFF.

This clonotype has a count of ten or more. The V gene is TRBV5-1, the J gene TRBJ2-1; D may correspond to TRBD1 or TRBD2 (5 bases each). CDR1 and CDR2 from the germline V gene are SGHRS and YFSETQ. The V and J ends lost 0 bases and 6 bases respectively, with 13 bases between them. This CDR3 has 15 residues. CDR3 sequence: CASSLVWDPGNEQFF. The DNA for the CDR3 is TGCGCCAGCAGCTTGGTATGGGACCCTGGCAATGAGCAGTTCTTC.

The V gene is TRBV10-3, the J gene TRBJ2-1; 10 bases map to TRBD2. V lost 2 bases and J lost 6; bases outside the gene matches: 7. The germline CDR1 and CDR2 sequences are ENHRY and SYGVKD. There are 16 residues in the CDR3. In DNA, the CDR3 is TGTGCCATCAGTGAGCGGAGCGGGGGGGTCTCCAATGAGCAGTTCTTC. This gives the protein CAISERSGGVSNEQFF.

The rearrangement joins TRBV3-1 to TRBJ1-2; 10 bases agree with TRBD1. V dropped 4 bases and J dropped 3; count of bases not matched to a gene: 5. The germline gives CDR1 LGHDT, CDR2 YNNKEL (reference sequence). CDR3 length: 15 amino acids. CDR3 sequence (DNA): TGTGCCAGCAGCCCAGACAGGGGGCGCGACTATGGCTACACCTTC. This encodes CASSPDRGRDYGYTF.

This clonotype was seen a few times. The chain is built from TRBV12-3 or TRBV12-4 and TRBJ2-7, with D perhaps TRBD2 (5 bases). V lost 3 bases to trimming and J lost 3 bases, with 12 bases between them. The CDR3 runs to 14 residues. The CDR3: CASSLWGSGYEQYF. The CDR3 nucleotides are TGTGCCAGCAGTTTGTGGGGAAGCGGCTACGAGCAGTACTTC.

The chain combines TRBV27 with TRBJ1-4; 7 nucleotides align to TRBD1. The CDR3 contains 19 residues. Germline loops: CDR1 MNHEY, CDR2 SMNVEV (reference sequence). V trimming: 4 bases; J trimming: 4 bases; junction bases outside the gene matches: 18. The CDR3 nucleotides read TGTGCCAGCAGTTACTCCCGAGGGGGCAATGCGGAAAGTAATGAAAAACTGTTTTTT. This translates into CASSYSRGGNAESNEKLFF. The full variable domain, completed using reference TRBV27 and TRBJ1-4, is EAQVTQNPRYLITVTGKKLTVTCSQNMNHEYMSWYRQDPGLGLRQIYYSMNVEVTDKGDVPEGYKVSRKEKRNFPLILESPSPNQTSLYFCASSYSRGGNAESNEKLFFGSGTQLSVL.

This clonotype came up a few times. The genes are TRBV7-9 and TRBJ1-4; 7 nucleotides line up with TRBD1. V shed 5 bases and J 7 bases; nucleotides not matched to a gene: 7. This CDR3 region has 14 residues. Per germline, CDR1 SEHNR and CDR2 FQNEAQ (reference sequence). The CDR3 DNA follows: TGTGCCAGCAGCCGTACGGACAGGACTGAAAAACTGTTTTTT. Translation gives CASSRTDRTEKLFF.